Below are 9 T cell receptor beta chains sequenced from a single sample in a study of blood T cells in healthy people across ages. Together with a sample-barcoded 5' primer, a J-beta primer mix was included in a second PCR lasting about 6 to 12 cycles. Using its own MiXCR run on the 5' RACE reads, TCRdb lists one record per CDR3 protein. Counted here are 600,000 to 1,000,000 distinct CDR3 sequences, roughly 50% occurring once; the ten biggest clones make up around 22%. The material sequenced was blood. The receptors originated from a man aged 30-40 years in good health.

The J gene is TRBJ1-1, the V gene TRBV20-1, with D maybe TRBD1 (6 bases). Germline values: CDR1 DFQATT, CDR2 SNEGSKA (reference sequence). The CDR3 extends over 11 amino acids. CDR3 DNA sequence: TGCAGGGCGAGGGGACAACCTGAAGCTTTCTTT. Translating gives CRARGQPEAFF.

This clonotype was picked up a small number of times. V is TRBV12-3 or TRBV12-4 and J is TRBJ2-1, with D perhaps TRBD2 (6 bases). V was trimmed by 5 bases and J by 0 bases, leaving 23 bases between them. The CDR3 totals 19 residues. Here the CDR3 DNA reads TGTGCCAGCAGTGCCCCGGGACTCCACATTCCAAGCTCCTACAATGAGCAGTTCTTC. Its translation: CASSAPGLHIPSSYNEQFF.

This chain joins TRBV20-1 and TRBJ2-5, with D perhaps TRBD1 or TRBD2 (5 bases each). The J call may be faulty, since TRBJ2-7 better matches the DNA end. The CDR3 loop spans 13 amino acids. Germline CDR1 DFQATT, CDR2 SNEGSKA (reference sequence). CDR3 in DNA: TGCAGTGCTAGAGATCCAGGGCGGGACGAGCAGTACTTC. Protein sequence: CSARDPGRDEQYF.

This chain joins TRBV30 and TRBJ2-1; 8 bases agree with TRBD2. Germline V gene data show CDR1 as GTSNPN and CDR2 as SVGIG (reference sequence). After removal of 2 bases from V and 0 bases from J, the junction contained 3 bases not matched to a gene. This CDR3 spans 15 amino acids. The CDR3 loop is CAWSQGLASYNEQFF. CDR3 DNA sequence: TGTGCCTGGAGTCAAGGACTAGCCTCCTACAATGAGCAGTTCTTC.

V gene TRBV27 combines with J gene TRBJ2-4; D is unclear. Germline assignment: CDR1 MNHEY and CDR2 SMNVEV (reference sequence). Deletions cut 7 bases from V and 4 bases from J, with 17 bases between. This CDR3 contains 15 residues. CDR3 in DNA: TGTGCCAGCACCCCCTCGGGCATCGCTAAAAACATTCAGTACTTC. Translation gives CASTPSGIAKNIQYF.

The CDR3 bases are TGCAGTGCTAGAGAAAGACGCGGGGTCACAGATACGCAGTATTTT. As protein: CSARERRGVTDTQYF. The rearrangement joins TRBV20-1 to TRBJ2-3; perhaps TRBD2 as D (6 bases). V gave up 0 bases and J gave up 2 bases, with 12 bases separating them. The CDR3 length is 15 residues. Looked up from germline, CDR1 is DFQATT and CDR2 is SNEGSKA (reference sequence).

CDR3 sequence: CASSEGQGWDSPLHF. CDR3 DNA: TGTGCCAGCAGTGAAGGGCAGGGATGGGATTCACCCCTCCACTTT. V is TRBV6-1 and J is TRBJ1-6; TRBD1 is a possible D gene (5 bases). V was trimmed by 1 base and J by 8 bases, leaving 12 bases between them. CDR3 size: 15 residues. Germline CDR1 and CDR2: MNHNS and SASEGT.

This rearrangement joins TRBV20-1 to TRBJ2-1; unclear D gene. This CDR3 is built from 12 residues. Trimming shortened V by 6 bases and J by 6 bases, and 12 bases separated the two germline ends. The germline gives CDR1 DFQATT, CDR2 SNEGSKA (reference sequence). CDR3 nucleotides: TGCAGTGCCGATCATGGCGGCAATGAGCAGTTCTTC. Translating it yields CSADHGGNEQFF.

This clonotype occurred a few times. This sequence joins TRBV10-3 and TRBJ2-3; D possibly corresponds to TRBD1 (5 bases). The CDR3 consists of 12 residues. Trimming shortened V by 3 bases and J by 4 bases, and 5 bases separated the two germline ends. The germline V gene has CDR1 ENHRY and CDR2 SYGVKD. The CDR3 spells CAISDRADTQYF. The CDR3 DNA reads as TGTGCCATCAGTGACAGGGCAGATACGCAGTATTTT.